This T cell receptor beta chain originates from a study of blood T cell repertoires in COVID-19. In the study overall: Specimens from acute and convalescent COVID-19 originated in the United States, Italy and Spain. The cDNA or gDNA used as material had been derived from T cells, B-cell-depleted T cells, or PBMCs.

This CDR3 is 14 amino acids long. Trimming stripped 5 bases from V and 5 bases from J, with 16 bases between. CDR1 and CDR2 (germline): SGHAT, FQNNGV. TCRdb keeps only in-frame clones here, not all; method: immunoSEQ multiplex PCR. The table includes around 79,000 clones, about nine tenths detected once. This chain joins TRBV11-2 and TRBJ2-7; TRBD2 might be the D (5 bases). The sequenced sample was peripheral blood. The TCR comes from a human donor in a cohort sampled during active COVID-19. CDR3 protein: CASSPRGPSNEQYF. The CDR3 coding sequence is TGTGCCAGCAGCCCGCGCGGGCCTTCCAACGAGCAGTACTTC. The whole variable domain, filled in from reference TRBV11-2 and TRBJ2-7, reads EAGVAQSPRYKIIEKRQSVAFWCNPISGHATLYWYQQILGQGPKLLIQFQNNGVVDDSQLPKDRFSAERLKGVDSTLKIQPAKLEDSAVYLCASSPRGPSNEQYFGPGTRLTVT.